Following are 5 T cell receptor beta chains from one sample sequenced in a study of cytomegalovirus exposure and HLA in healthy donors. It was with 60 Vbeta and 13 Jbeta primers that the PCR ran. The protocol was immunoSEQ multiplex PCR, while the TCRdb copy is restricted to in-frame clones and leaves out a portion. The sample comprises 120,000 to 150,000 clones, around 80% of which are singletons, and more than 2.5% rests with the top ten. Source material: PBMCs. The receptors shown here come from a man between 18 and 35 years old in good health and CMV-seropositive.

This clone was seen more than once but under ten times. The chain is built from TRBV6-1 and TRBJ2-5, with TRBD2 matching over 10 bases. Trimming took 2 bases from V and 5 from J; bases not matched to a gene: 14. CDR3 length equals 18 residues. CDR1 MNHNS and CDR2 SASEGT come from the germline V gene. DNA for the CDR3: TGTGCCAGCAGTGAACCCCGAGGATGGCTAGCGGGAGCGGAGACCCAGTACTTC. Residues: CASSEPRGWLAGAETQYF.

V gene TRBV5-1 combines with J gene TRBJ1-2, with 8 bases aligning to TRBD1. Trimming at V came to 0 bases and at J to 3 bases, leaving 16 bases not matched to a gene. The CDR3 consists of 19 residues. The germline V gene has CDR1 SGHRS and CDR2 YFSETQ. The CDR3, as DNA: TGCGCCAGCAGCTTGGATTGGCCCGACCAGGGGGCGAGTTACTATGGCTACACCTTC. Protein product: CASSLDWPDQGASYYGYTF.

Here the CDR3 reads CASSTAGTQETQYF. The CDR3, as DNA: TGTGCCAGTAGTACAGCGGGGACCCAAGAGACCCAGTACTTC. The V call is TRBV19, the J call TRBJ2-5; 7 nucleotides agree with TRBD2. CDR3 length: 14 residues. CDR1 and CDR2 (germline): LNHDA, SQIVND (reference sequence). V shed 4 bases and J 1 base; nucleotides not matched to a gene: 3.

CDR3 nucleotide sequence: TGTGCCAGCACCCTAAGCGGGAGTCGAGATACGCAGTATTTT. It specifies CASTLSGSRDTQYF. The V gene is TRBV28, the J gene TRBJ2-3; 8 positions match TRBD2. Germline V gene sequence: CDR1 MDHEN, CDR2 SYDVKM. This CDR3 has 14 residues. With 7 bases clipped from V and 5 bases from J, the junction kept 8 bases outside the gene matches.

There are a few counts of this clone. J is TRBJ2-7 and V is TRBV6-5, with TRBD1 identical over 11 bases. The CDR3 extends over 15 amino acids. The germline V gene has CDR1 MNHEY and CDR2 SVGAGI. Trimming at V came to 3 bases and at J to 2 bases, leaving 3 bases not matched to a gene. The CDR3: CASSYGDRGTYEQYF. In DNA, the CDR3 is TGTGCCAGCAGTTATGGGGACAGGGGGACCTACGAGCAGTACTTC.